This T cell receptor (beta chain) was retrieved from a study of blood T cells in healthy people across ages. Looked up from germline, CDR1 is SGHTA and CDR2 is FQGTGA. The CDR3 loop spans 16 amino acids. V was pared by 0 bases and J by 0 bases, with 9 bases between. This clonotype showed up just a few times. Combining a sample-barcoded 5' primer with a J-beta primer mix, a second PCR ran for roughly 6 to 12 cycles. Each CDR3 protein gets one entry after TCRdb re-called the 5' RACE reads with MiXCR. The sample yields 600,000 or so distinct CDR3 sequences, around 48% seen once. This sequence was found in an elderly man in good health. The V gene is TRBV7-3, the J gene TRBJ2-1; no clear D gene. The specimen was blood. CDR3 protein: CASSLTAQSSYNEQFF. CDR3 bases: TGTGCCAGCAGCTTAACCGCGCAAAGCTCCTACAATGAGCAGTTCTTC.